These 6 T cell receptor beta chains came from one sample sequenced in a study of CD8 T cells in ankylosing spondylitis. Overall study results and limits: Seemingly characteristic of ankylosing spondylitis blood was a TCR beta motif consisting of 7 or 8 highly homologous variants.

These receptors have no known antigen. TCRdb re-analysed the 5' RACE reads in MiXCR, keeping a single row per CDR3 protein. Among about 480,000 distinct CDR3 sequences, roughly 17% were seen once, and the ten largest hold around 0.92%. Sequencing was performed on blood, either unsorted or a sorted T cell fraction (not recorded which). The source is a male donor with ankylosing spondylitis.

This clonotype has only a few counts. V is TRBV11-3 and J is TRBJ1-1; D may be TRBD1 (5 bases). The CDR3 sequence is 15 residues long. Germline V lookup: CDR1 SGHNT, CDR2 YENEEA. The V gene lost 1 base and the J gene lost 1 base, with 10 bases spanning the gap. CDR3 bases: TGTGCCAGCAGCTTAGGTGGCAGGGCGAACACTGAAGCTTTCTTT. The encoded protein is CASSLGGRANTEAFF.

This clonotype was observed a few times. J is TRBJ1-1 and V is TRBV20-1; the D is unclear. The CDR3 extends over 9 amino acids. With 3 bases removed from V and 4 bases from J, the gap between germline ends came to 0 bases. Germline assignment: CDR1 DFQATT and CDR2 SNEGSKA (reference sequence). CDR3 sequence (DNA): TGCAGTGCTAGCACTGAAGCTTTCTTT. As protein: CSASTEAFF.

This clonotype has a handful of counts. The chain carries TRBV19 and TRBJ2-5, with D perhaps assigned TRBD1 or TRBD2 (6 bases each). The length of the CDR3 is 13 residues. Trimming took 6 bases from V and 7 from J, leaving 15 bases between them. The germline CDR1 and CDR2 sequences are LNHDA and SQIVND (reference sequence). The CDR3 DNA reads TGTGCCAGTAGCCCGGGACTCAGGGGGACCCAGTACTTC. It specifies CASSPGLRGTQYF.

Only a few counts were recorded for this clonotype. V is TRBV25-1 and J is TRBJ2-2, with 7 positions matching TRBD2. The CDR3 runs 15 residues. Germline V lookup: CDR1 MGHDK, CDR2 SYGVNS. The junction had 7 bases not matched to a gene; V was cut back by 3 bases and J by 6 bases. This chain's CDR3 is CASSDLGLVAGELFF. CDR3 bases: TGTGCCAGCAGTGACCTTGGACTAGTCGCCGGGGAGCTGTTTTTT.

This clonotype was detected only a few times. V and J are TRBV4-1 and TRBJ1-4; tentative D call: TRBD1 (6 bases). From germline, CDR1 is MGHRA and CDR2 YSYEKL. Trimming pared 4 bases from V and 8 bases from J, leaving 20 bases between. The CDR3 totals 16 residues. CDR3 in amino acids: CASSPQWGALSEKLFF. Here the CDR3 DNA reads TGCGCCAGCAGCCCCCAGTGGGGGGCCCTTTCCGAAAAACTGTTTTTT.

This chain joins TRBV20-1 and TRBJ2-5; 10 bases align to TRBD2. The ends lost 2 bases at V and 7 bases at J; junction bases unmatched: 4. Germline assignment: CDR1 DFQATT and CDR2 SNEGSKA (reference sequence). CDR3 length: 13 residues. The CDR3 reads CSARLAGVGTQYF. The DNA of the CDR3 is TGCAGTGCTAGACTAGCGGGGGTGGGGACCCAGTACTTC.